The TCR beta chain under discussion was sequenced for a study of CXCR3-negative and CXCR3-positive naive CD8 T cells. Study findings and constraints: Cryopreservation partially decreased CXCR3 expression, and most assays used fresh PBMCs.

UMI-labeled 5' RACE TRB cDNA libraries were prepared from the cells. TCRdb processed the 5' RACE reads again and assigns one entry to each CDR3 protein, with no DNA. In total, the table holds more than 65,000 distinct CDR3 sequences. As concerns this clonotype: Its matching antigen is unknown.

CDR1 and CDR2 from the germline V gene are SGHRS and YFSETQ. The CDR3 has 17 amino acids. The chain recombines TRBV5-1 with TRBJ2-5; the D gene TCRdb calls, TRBD2, cannot be checked with no DNA. The sequence was collected from a human donor in good health. Some clones in this sample may be carry-over from other donors' samples. Sequencing was performed on naive CXCR3- CD8+ T cells from blood. This sample's subset: CD45RO-CCR7+CD27+CD95- naive CD8+ T cells lacking CXCR3 (TNR3-). This CDR3 is CASSLEPSGVLQETQYF.